The 30 T cell receptor beta chains in this list originate from one sample, sequenced in a study of T-cell reconstitution after alpha-beta-depleted transplantation in children. During its preparation, the TCRbeta library received unique molecular identifiers. TCRdb analysed the PCR reads with MiXCR anew, one entry per CDR3 protein. The table includes around 960,000 distinct CDR3 sequences, roughly 31% detected once. Sequences were derived from PBMCs, mostly from graft donor cells, sampled 360 days after TCRalphabeta/CD19-depleted stem cell transplant. These receptors were taken from a boy less than two years old who had a stem cell transplant for SCID, so the T cells may come from the graft donor.

This clonotype has a count of ten or more. The gene calls are TRBV6-5 and TRBJ2-1; no firm D call. V was clipped by 2 bases and J by 9 bases, with 11 bases between them. CDR1 MNHEY and CDR2 SVGAGI come from the germline V gene. The CDR3 extends over 13 amino acids. CDR3 sequence reads: CASSYPGSGEQFF. In nucleotides, the CDR3 is TGTGCCAGCAGTTACCCAGGATCCGGTGAGCAGTTCTTC.

A few counts support this clonotype. The chain links TRBV20-1 to TRBJ1-2; 7 nucleotides line up with TRBD1. After removal of 6 bases from V and 5 bases from J, the junction contained 9 bases not matched to a gene. The CDR3 consists of 13 residues. Germline loops: CDR1 DFQATT, CDR2 SNEGSKA (reference sequence). The chain's CDR3 is CSAPDDRVYGYTF. The CDR3 nucleotides read TGCAGTGCCCCCGACGACAGGGTATATGGCTACACCTTC.

In its sample, this clonotype was seen a few times. The chain couples TRBV15 to TRBJ2-1; D call uncertain. V lost 0 bases to trimming and J lost 6 bases, with 9 bases between them. This CDR3 spans 14 amino acids. Germline V lookup: CDR1 LNHNV, CDR2 YYDKDF (reference sequence). Here the CDR3 reads CATSRDLGSNEQFF. For the CDR3, the DNA is TGTGCCACCAGCAGAGATTTAGGCTCCAATGAGCAGTTCTTC.

The V call is TRBV7-2, the J call TRBJ1-6; D is undetermined. V dropped 3 bases and J dropped 5 bases, with 8 bases sitting between them. The CDR3 consists of 14 residues. Germline-derived CDR1 and CDR2 are SGHTA and FQGNSA. CDR3 sequence reads: CASSFRSDNSPLHF. The CDR3 DNA sequence: TGTGCCAGCAGCTTTAGATCCGATAATTCACCCCTCCACTTT.

This clonotype was counted a few times. The chain carries TRBV12-3 or TRBV12-4 and TRBJ1-4; 8 bases are shared with TRBD1. The trim removed 5 bases at V and 0 bases at J, leaving 2 bases unmatched. This CDR3 comprises 15 residues. The CDR3 nucleotides read TGTGCCAGCAGTCCGGGACAGGCAACTAATGAAAAACTGTTTTTT. Amino acid sequence: CASSPGQATNEKLFF.

This chain uses TRBV10-3 with TRBJ2-1; TRBD2 aligns across 9 bases. Trimming at V came to 8 bases and at J to 5 bases, leaving 10 bases not matched to a gene. This CDR3 spans 15 amino acids. CDR1 is ENHRY, CDR2 SYGVKD, per germline. In nucleotides, the CDR3 is TGTGCCATCGCACCTAGCGGGAACTTAAACAATGAGCAGTTCTTC. It is translated as CAIAPSGNLNNEQFF.

This clonotype was seen more than once but under ten times. The rearrangement links TRBV5-1 to TRBJ2-5; 10 bases map to TRBD1. Germline loops: CDR1 SGHRS, CDR2 YFSETQ. V trimming: 4 bases; J trimming: 5 bases; junction bases outside the gene matches: 5. This CDR3 has 14 amino acids. The CDR3 sequence is CASSLSDRGETQYF. In DNA form, the CDR3 reads TGCGCCAGCAGCCTCTCGGACAGGGGGGAGACCCAGTACTTC.

The chain couples TRBV28 to TRBJ2-4, with D maybe TRBD1 (5 bases). Per the germline V gene, CDR1 is MDHEN and CDR2 is SYDVKM. The CDR3 is 16 residues long. V lost 0 bases to trimming and J lost 8 bases, with 17 bases between them. The CDR3 DNA is TGTGCCAGCAGTTTATGGCCCGTCGGACAAACAGACATTCAGTACTTC. This gives the protein CASSLWPVGQTDIQYF.

The gene calls are TRBV4-1 and TRBJ2-1, with TRBD1 as a possible D gene (5 bases). From germline, CDR1 is MGHRA and CDR2 YSYEKL. Trimming stripped 6 bases from V and 1 base from J, with 22 bases between. The CDR3 length is 18 residues. This CDR3 reads CASRQSLAFRASYNEQFF. The CDR3, as DNA: TGCGCCAGCAGACAAAGCCTCGCCTTCAGGGCGTCCTACAATGAGCAGTTCTTC.

This CDR3 is CSADTSSRRGFF. DNA for the CDR3: TGCAGTGCCGACACCTCTAGTAGGCGGGGGTTCTTC. The V call is TRBV20-1, the J call TRBJ2-1; perhaps TRBD2 as D (6 bases). The CDR3 length is 12 residues. Trimming stripped 6 bases from V and 15 bases from J, with 21 bases between. Germline V gives CDR1 DFQATT, CDR2 SNEGSKA (reference sequence).

This clonotype has only a few counts. The gene calls are TRBV11-2 and TRBJ2-7; no definite D call. V shed 1 base and J shed 7 bases, with 14 bases lying between them. The germline V gene has CDR1 SGHAT and CDR2 FQNNGV. The CDR3 is made up of 14 amino acids. CDR3 sequence (DNA): TGTGCCAGCAGCTTAGTAATATGGGATGGGGAGCAGTACTTC. It codes for CASSLVIWDGEQYF.

J is TRBJ1-2 and V is TRBV2; tentatively, D is TRBD1 (6 bases). This CDR3 is 16 amino acids long. The germline CDR1 and CDR2 sequences are SNHLY and FYNNEI. Trimming cost V 0 bases and J 0 bases, with 11 bases left between them. CDR3 coding DNA: TGTGCCAGCAGTGAAGCGCGAGGGGGGGCTAACTATGGCTACACCTTC. Translating gives CASSEARGGANYGYTF.

The chain employs TRBV6-2 or TRBV6-3 and TRBJ1-5, with D perhaps TRBD1 (6 bases). From germline, CDR1 is MNHEY and CDR2 SVGEGT. The CDR3 totals 18 residues. Trimming took off 2 bases at V and 7 bases at J, with 24 bases between the two ends. CDR3 amino acids: CASSYHLDVRQDGQPQHF. The CDR3 DNA reads TGTGCCAGCAGTTACCACCTCGATGTTCGACAGGATGGGCAGCCCCAGCATTTT.

V is TRBV28 and J is TRBJ2-2, with a weak D call TRBD1 (6 bases). Germline V CDR1 and CDR2: MDHEN, SYDVKM. This CDR3 is 12 amino acids long. V lost 5 bases, J lost 15 bases, and 16 bases lay in between. CDR3 residues: CASSEYREWLFF. The CDR3 DNA sequence: TGTGCCAGCAGTGAATACAGGGAGTGGTTGTTTTTT.

This sequence joins TRBV7-9 and TRBJ1-2, with D unresolved. The CDR3 consists of 16 residues. The V end lost 2 bases, the J end lost 7 bases, and 20 bases lay between the germline ends. Germline V gene data show CDR1 as SEHNR and CDR2 as FQNEAQ (reference sequence). CDR3 DNA sequence: TGTGCCAGCAGCTTAAGTTCGTTACAGTCTGGATTTGGCTACACCTTC. Amino acids: CASSLSSLQSGFGYTF.

This clonotype was counted a few times. The chain combines TRBV12-3 or TRBV12-4 with TRBJ1-1, with D maybe TRBD1 (6 bases). This CDR3 has 16 amino acids. Trimming left V 5 bases short and J 6 bases short, with 22 bases between. The CDR3 is CASSPHQTGLSAEAFF. The CDR3 nucleotides read TGTGCCAGCAGTCCGCACCAAACAGGGCTTTCAGCTGAAGCTTTCTTT.

V is TRBV4-2 and J is TRBJ2-7, with 7 positions matching TRBD1. Germline CDR1 is LGHNA and CDR2 is YNFKEQ. The CDR3 is 15 amino acids. The V gene end was trimmed by 2 bases and the J gene end by 0 bases; junction bases not matched to a gene: 4. The CDR3 nucleotides are TGTGCCAGCAGCCAACCGGGACAGCCCTCCTACGAGCAGTACTTC. Translating it yields CASSQPGQPSYEQYF.

There are a few counts of this clonotype. The chain recombines TRBV20-1 with TRBJ2-3; D gene uncertain. This CDR3 has 14 residues. The germline CDR1 and CDR2 sequences are DFQATT and SNEGSKA (reference sequence). Trimming took off 0 bases at V and 2 bases at J, with 9 bases between the two ends. The CDR3 region is CSARDRIVTDTQYF. CDR3 nucleotide sequence: TGCAGTGCTAGAGATCGGATAGTCACAGATACGCAGTATTTT.

The chain combines TRBV20-1 with TRBJ1-4; maybe TRBD1 (5 bases). Looked up from germline, CDR1 is DFQATT and CDR2 is SNEGSKA (reference sequence). Trimming took 0 bases from V and 6 from J, leaving 20 bases between them. The CDR3 runs to 17 residues. The CDR3: CSAREMGRGRADEKLFF. CDR3 in DNA: TGCAGTGCTAGAGAAATGGGGAGGGGCAGGGCGGATGAAAAACTGTTTTTT.

This sequence joins TRBV11-1 and TRBJ2-2; 8 bases match TRBD1. The V gene's germline CDR1 is SGHAT and CDR2 FQDESV (reference sequence). V shed 6 bases and J 3 bases; nucleotides not matched to a gene: 12. There are 17 residues in the CDR3. The CDR3 sequence is CASSLDRVAYYTGELFF. CDR3 coding DNA: TGTGCCAGCAGTTTGGACAGGGTGGCTTACTACACCGGGGAGCTGTTTTTT.

V usage is TRBV6-1 and J usage is TRBJ2-3; 8 nucleotides match TRBD2. The CDR3 has 16 amino acids. Germline CDR1 and CDR2: MNHNS and SASEGT. With V trimmed by 6 bases and J by 3 bases, 11 bases remained unmatched. The CDR3 bases are TGTGCCAGCAGCCGCGGGGGGCTTCGTGTTACAGATACGCAGTATTTT. Protein sequence: CASSRGGLRVTDTQYF.

This clonotype has ten or more counts. J is TRBJ2-5 and V is TRBV27; D gene uncertain. Germline values: CDR1 MNHEY, CDR2 SMNVEV (reference sequence). The V end lost 3 bases, the J end lost 5 bases, and 10 bases lay between the germline ends. The CDR3 length is 13 residues. CDR3 coding DNA: TGTGCCAGCAGTTTTGGCGGCTCGGAGACCCAGTACTTC. Protein: CASSFGGSETQYF.

J is TRBJ2-3 and V is TRBV9; TRBD1 matches at 9 bases. The CDR3 runs 16 residues. Germline V gene lookup returns CDR1 SGDLS and CDR2 YYNGEE. V gave up 3 bases and J gave up 4 bases; unmatched junction bases: 9. In DNA form, the CDR3 reads TGTGCCAGCAGCGAGAGAGGGACAGGGAGAGCAGATACGCAGTATTTT. Translating gives CASSERGTGRADTQYF.

A few counts support this clonotype. The chain uses TRBV12-3 or TRBV12-4 and TRBJ2-5; D unresolved. V was cut by 4 bases and J by 3 bases, with 6 bases left in between. The CDR3 is 12 residues long. The chain's CDR3 is CASSSIKETQYF. Here the CDR3 DNA reads TGTGCCAGCAGTTCCATTAAAGAGACCCAGTACTTC.

This rearrangement joins TRBV5-5 to TRBJ2-7, with D uncertain. V lost 2 bases, J lost 2 bases, and 14 bases lay in between. The CDR3 is 15 residues long. Germline V CDR1 and CDR2: SGHKS, YYEKEE (reference sequence). CDR3 coding DNA: TGTGCCAGCAGCTTCTTTCAGGATTCGCCCTACGAGCAGTACTTC. Its protein product is CASSFFQDSPYEQYF.

The rearrangement joins TRBV18 to TRBJ2-3, with 8 bases aligning to TRBD1. Germline V gene lookup returns CDR1 KGHSH and CDR2 LQKENI. J was trimmed by 6 bases and V by 3 bases; bases with no gene match: 11. This CDR3 is 16 amino acids long. CDR3 nucleotide sequence: TGTGCCAGCTCACCGCTACGGACAGGGCTACAGGATACGCAGTATTTT. Translating gives CASSPLRTGLQDTQYF.

This clonotype came up a few times. This chain uses TRBV29-1 with TRBJ2-3, with D possibly being TRBD1 or TRBD2 (5 bases each). Trimming removed 7 bases from V and 2 bases from J, with 16 bases in between. This CDR3 is 14 amino acids long. In germline, CDR1 is SQVTM, CDR2 ANQGSEA. CDR3 DNA: TGCAGCGGAGGACGGGGCCTGACCACAGATACGCAGTATTTT. It specifies CSGGRGLTTDTQYF.

This clonotype was observed a handful of times. V and J are TRBV7-6 and TRBJ2-1, with a tentative D call TRBD2 (6 bases). CDR3 length equals 13 residues. CDR1 and CDR2 from the germline V gene are SGHVS and FNYEAQ. Trimming cost V 1 base and J 9 bases, with 10 bases left between them. The CDR3 DNA reads TGTGCCAGCAGCTTAGGGAGGGTTGCTGAGCAGTTCTTC. Encoded protein: CASSLGRVAEQFF.

This clonotype was recorded a few times. The chain recombines TRBV7-8 with TRBJ1-6; maybe TRBD1 (6 bases). Germline assignment: CDR1 SGHVS and CDR2 FQNEAQ. Trimming removed 1 base from V and 4 bases from J, with 11 bases in between. The CDR3 runs to 16 residues. In nucleotides, the CDR3 is TGTGCCAGCAGCTTAGAAGGACAGCGTTATAATTCACCCCTCCACTTT. It specifies CASSLEGQRYNSPLHF.

This clonotype was detected only a few times. The V gene is TRBV6-1, the J gene TRBJ2-7; 13 bases line up with TRBD2. V was pared by 5 bases and J by 2 bases, with 6 bases of the junction left unmatched. The CDR3 is 16 amino acids. CDR1 and CDR2 from the germline V gene are MNHNS and SASEGT. The CDR3 sequence: CASSRRLAGGTYEQYF. CDR3 sequence (DNA): TGTGCCAGCAGTCGACGACTAGCGGGGGGCACCTACGAGCAGTACTTC.